The entry below gives a single TCR beta chain sequence along with its context. Method: immunoSEQ multiplex PCR; TCRdb's copy keeps in-frame clones and lacks some. The sample carries some 120,000 clones, 80% to 95% recorded once. The sample originates from a study of T cell responses to AZD1222 COVID-19 vaccine. The junction had 6 bases not matched to a gene; V was cut back by 4 bases and J by 6 bases. CDR3 length: 15 amino acids. CDR1 is WNHNN and CDR2 is SYGVQD in the germline V gene (reference sequence). The rearrangement joins TRBV10-1 to TRBJ2-1; TRBD1 agrees at 10 bases. This sequence was found in an adult who received the MenACWY meningococcal vaccine as a control. Sample: peripheral blood, taken 28 days after the second dose of the MenACWY control vaccine. CDR3 in DNA: TGCGCCAGCAGTGCCGGGACAGGGGACCTCAATGAGCAGTTCTTC. Protein sequence: CASSAGTGDLNEQFF.